The TCR beta chain described here comes from a study of blood T cell repertoires in COVID-19. Here immunoSEQ multiplex PCR was the method, and the copy in TCRdb shows in-frame clones only, minus some. Of approximately 310,000 clones detected, 70% to 90% appear once; the ten largest clones hold around 2.2%. From germline, CDR1 is SQVTM and CDR2 ANQGSEA. J lost 0 bases, V lost 4 bases, and 3 bases had no gene match. CDR3 length: 14 amino acids. Source material: PBMCs or T cells enriched from blood (not recorded which). The chain joins TRBV29-1 to TRBJ2-1; TRBD1 aligns across 7 bases. The TCR originated in a man aged 25 to 40 who had recovered from COVID-19. The CDR3 region is CSVAAGGSYNEQFF. As DNA, the CDR3 is TGCAGCGTTGCGGCAGGGGGCTCCTACAATGAGCAGTTCTTC.